Following are 19 T cell receptor beta chains from one sample sequenced in a study of blood T cell repertoires in COVID-19. Assay: immunoSEQ multiplex PCR; the TCRdb copy retains only in-frame clones and omits some. Of roughly 55,000 clones listed, roughly 86% are singletons. Sequencing was done on a sample of peripheral blood. The receptor source for this set is a man aged 55 to 70 with active or convalescent COVID-19.

The chain combines TRBV5-1 with TRBJ2-5, with 7 bases matching TRBD1. The CDR3 is 14 amino acids. V gave up 4 bases and J gave up 2 bases; unmatched junction bases: 5. Germline V gene data show CDR1 as SGHRS and CDR2 as YFSETQ. As DNA, the CDR3 is TGCGCCAGCAGCCTTGGGACAGATCAAGAGACCCAGTACTTC. It codes for CASSLGTDQETQYF.

This clone has a single count. One end of the junction does not line up with germline, which may come from a read error. The rearrangement uses TRBV30 and TRBJ1-5, with unresolved D. Germline-derived CDR1 and CDR2 are GTSNPN and SVGIG (reference sequence). The CDR3 covers 12 residues. Here the CDR3 DNA reads TGTGCCTGGAGTGACGGTTATCAGGCCCAGCATTTT. It codes for CAWSDGYQAQHF.

The rearrangement joins TRBV6-1 to TRBJ2-3; 10 bases fit TRBD2. This CDR3 region has 15 residues. Germline V lookup: CDR1 MNHNS, CDR2 SASEGT. The V gene end was trimmed by 2 bases and the J gene end by 7 bases; junction bases not matched to a gene: 6. This CDR3 is CASSERSGGANTQYF. The CDR3 nucleotides are TGTGCCAGCAGTGAACGGAGCGGGGGGGCGAATACGCAGTATTTT.

V usage is TRBV29-1 and J usage is TRBJ2-5; 7 bases align to TRBD1. CDR1 is SQVTM and CDR2 is ANQGSEA in the germline V gene. J lost 4 bases, V lost 7 bases, and 9 bases had no gene match. The CDR3 covers 13 residues. CDR3 bases: TGCAGCGAGACACGGACAGGTGTAGAGACCCAGTACTTC. Amino acid sequence: CSETRTGVETQYF. Looking up the rest from reference TRBV29-1 and TRBJ2-5 gives the full variable domain: SAVISQKPSRDICQRGTSLTIQCQVDSQVTMMFWYRQQPGQSLTLIATANQGSEATYESGFVIDKFPISRPNLTFSTLTVSNMSPEDSSIYLCSETRTGVETQYFGPGTRLLVL.

The chain recombines TRBV5-4 with TRBJ1-1; D remains unclear. CDR1 SGHNT and CDR2 YYREEE come from the germline V gene (reference sequence). The CDR3 length is 14 residues. The germline V and J ends were trimmed by 0 bases and 5 bases, with 11 bases remaining between them. The CDR3 reads CASSLEVGRTEAFF. The DNA of the CDR3 is TGTGCCAGCAGCTTGGAGGTGGGGAGAACTGAAGCTTTCTTT.

The V call is TRBV24-1, the J call TRBJ2-1; perhaps TRBD1 as D (6 bases). With 3 bases removed from V and 3 bases from J, the gap between germline ends came to 11 bases. This CDR3 has 15 residues. Germline V lookup: CDR1 KGHDR, CDR2 SFDVKD. In nucleotides, the CDR3 is TGTGCCACCAGTGATCCCCGGACAGACTACAATGAGCAGTTCTTC. Encoded protein: CATSDPRTDYNEQFF.

This chain links TRBV6-1 with TRBJ1-1, with TRBD1 identical over 8 bases. Germline CDR1 reads MNHNS; CDR2 reads SASEGT. After removal of 4 bases from V and 2 bases from J, the junction contained 9 bases not matched to a gene. The CDR3 has 16 residues. The CDR3 sequence is CASSGDRGFRNTEAFF. Here the CDR3 DNA reads TGTGCCAGCAGTGGCGACAGGGGTTTTCGAAACACTGAAGCTTTCTTT.

This clone was recorded only once. CDR3 DNA sequence: TGCGCCAGCAGCCCCAGGGGCCTCTACAATGAGCAGTTCTTC. The encoded protein is CASSPRGLYNEQFF. V gene TRBV5-1 combines with J gene TRBJ2-1, with TRBD1 as a possible D gene (6 bases). Per the germline V gene, CDR1 is SGHRS and CDR2 is YFSETQ. The CDR3 covers 14 residues. V lost 4 bases, J lost 3 bases, and 11 bases lay in between.

Only a few counts were recorded for this clone. This sequence joins TRBV7-8 and TRBJ2-7; D not resolved. V shed 0 bases and J shed 7 bases, with 10 bases lying between them. This CDR3 region has 13 residues. Looked up from germline, CDR1 is SGHVS and CDR2 is FQNEAQ. The DNA of the CDR3 is TGTGCCAGCAGCTTAGCGGGCGTCTTTGAGCAGTACTTC. This codes for CASSLAGVFEQYF.

The rearrangement joins TRBV5-1 to TRBJ2-2; TRBD1 might be the D (6 bases). The CDR3 totals 14 residues. The ends were cut back, 4 bases at V and 0 bases at J, with 7 bases in the middle. The V gene's germline CDR1 is SGHRS and CDR2 YFSETQ. Here the CDR3 reads CASSGGANTGELFF. The DNA for the CDR3 is TGCGCCAGCAGCGGGGGCGCGAACACCGGGGAGCTGTTTTTT.

V gene TRBV2 combines with J gene TRBJ1-2, with D unresolved. Per the germline V gene, CDR1 is SNHLY and CDR2 is FYNNEI. V lost 3 bases and J 1 base, leaving 9 bases between the germline ends. The CDR3 runs to 14 residues. CDR3 sequence: CASSEVQVNYGYTF. The CDR3 DNA reads TGTGCCAGCAGTGAGGTTCAGGTTAACTATGGCTACACCTTC.

This clone was seen just once. The rearrangement joins TRBV5-8 to TRBJ2-1; a weak D match, TRBD2 (6 bases). This CDR3 region has 14 residues. The germline V and J ends were trimmed by 0 bases and 3 bases, with 7 bases remaining between them. Germline V gene sequence: CDR1 SGHTS, CDR2 YDEGEE. The CDR3 here is CASSLAGVYNEQFF. In DNA form, the CDR3 reads TGTGCCAGCAGCTTGGCGGGAGTCTACAATGAGCAGTTCTTC. Variable domain in full (rest from reference TRBV5-8 and TRBJ2-1): EAGVTQSPTHLIKTRGQQATLRCSPISGHTSVYWYQQALGLGLQFLLWYDEGEERNRGNFPPRFSGRQFPNYSSELNVNALELEDSALYLCASSLAGVYNEQFFGPGTRLTVL.

This chain uses TRBV9 with TRBJ1-2, with 9 bases aligning to TRBD1. This CDR3 region has 14 residues. J lost 4 bases, V lost 0 bases, and 1 base had no gene match. CDR1 and CDR2 (germline): SGDLS, YYNGEE. DNA for the CDR3: TGTGCCAGCAGCGTAGGGGACAGGGTCTATGGCTACACCTTC. It yields the protein CASSVGDRVYGYTF. The full variable domain, completed using reference TRBV9 and TRBJ1-2, is DSGVTQTPKHLITATGQRVTLRCSPRSGDLSVYWYQQSLDQGLQFLIQYYNGEERAKGNILERFSAQQFPDLHSELNLSSLELGDSALYFCASSVGDRVYGYTFGSGTRLTVV.

This chain uses TRBV2 with TRBJ1-6; 7 nucleotides line up with TRBD1. The CDR3 is 15 amino acids. Germline CDR1 SNHLY, CDR2 FYNNEI. V shed 1 base and J 4 bases; nucleotides not matched to a gene: 1. The CDR3 sequence is CASSEGGQYNSPLHF. The CDR3 DNA follows: TGTGCCAGCAGTGAAGGGGGACAGTATAATTCACCCCTCCACTTT.

Only one count was recorded for this clone. The rearrangement uses TRBV7-9 and TRBJ2-5; perhaps TRBD2 as D (6 bases). The CDR3 extends over 16 amino acids. Trimming cost V 5 bases and J 4 bases, with 20 bases left between them. Germline V gives CDR1 SEHNR, CDR2 FQNEAQ (reference sequence). CDR3 residues: CASSLRRGRGAETQYF. Written as DNA, the CDR3 is TGTGCCAGCAGCCTTCGGAGGGGTCGCGGGGCAGAGACCCAGTACTTC.

The genes are TRBV7-2 and TRBJ1-1; no reliable D call. V lost 4 bases and J 0 bases, leaving 9 bases between the germline ends. Germline V gene data show CDR1 as SGHTA and CDR2 as FQGNSA. The CDR3 consists of 14 residues. CDR3 residues: CASSYNPMNTEAFF. As DNA, the CDR3 is TGTGCCAGCAGCTACAATCCGATGAACACTGAAGCTTTCTTT.

V and J are TRBV6-5 and TRBJ1-2; no definite D call. Deletions cut 4 bases from V and 8 bases from J, with 11 bases between. The CDR3 totals 12 residues. The germline CDR1 and CDR2 sequences are MNHEY and SVGAGI. The CDR3 spells CASSSLRRGYTF. The CDR3 DNA reads TGTGCCAGCAGTTCCCTACGGAGAGGCTACACCTTC.

The CDR3 DNA sequence: TGTGCCAGCAGCCAAGATTCCGTCTCTAGGCACTCCTACAATGAGCAGTTCTTC. This encodes CASSQDSVSRHSYNEQFF. V gene TRBV3-1 (or the pseudogene TRBV3-2) combines with J gene TRBJ2-1; D not certain. The CDR3 consists of 18 residues. V dropped 0 bases and J dropped 0 bases, with 15 bases sitting between them. CDR1 is LGHDT and CDR2 is YNNKEL in the germline V gene (reference sequence).

CDR3 sequence reads: CASSLGRPSGGQETQYF. In DNA form, the CDR3 reads TGTGCCAGCAGCTTAGGTCGGCCTAGCGGGGGTCAAGAGACCCAGTACTTC. The chain carries TRBV7-3 and TRBJ2-5; 10 bases fit TRBD2. V lost 2 bases and J lost 2; bases outside the gene matches: 8. Germline CDR1 is SGHTA and CDR2 is FQGTGA. This CDR3 has 17 amino acids.